The rows below give T cell receptor beta chains drawn from one sample of a study of blood T cell repertoires in COVID-19. Data came from immunoSEQ multiplex PCR; TCRdb stores just in-frame clones and leaves some out. The sample has under 250,000 clones, approximately 89% seen once. The sample taken for sequencing was PBMCs or T cells enriched from blood (not recorded which). These receptor sequences come from a woman in her thirties or forties who had been exposed to COVID-19. Each CDR3 is given with its conserved first and last residue. D genes are given only for firm matches. Clone sizes are given selectively: once, few, many, or a class where the clone is expanded.

J gene: TRBJ1-2
D gene: NA
CDR3 length: 14
V gene: TRBV27
clone size: NA
CDR3 DNA: TGTGCCAGCAGTTTATCTTCCCTCGGGGGAGGCTACACCTTC
CDR3 protein: CASSLSSLGGGYTF

J gene: TRBJ1-2
D gene: NA
CDR3 length: 13
V gene: TRBV27
clone size: NA
CDR3 DNA: TGTGCCAGCGGCTGGGGAGTAAACTATGGCTACACCTTC
CDR3 protein: CASGWGVNYGYTF

J gene: TRBJ1-2
D gene: TRBD1
CDR3 length: 15
V gene: TRBV4-1
clone size: once
CDR3 DNA: TGCGCCAGCAGCCGGCTCGGGACAGAGTCTAGAAGCTACACCTTC
CDR3 protein: CASSRLGTESRSYTF

J gene: TRBJ1-1
D gene: NA
CDR3 length: 15
V gene: TRBV5-5
clone size: NA
CDR3 DNA: TGTGCCAGCAGCTTCGAGGTCAGGGTGAACACTGAAGCTTTCTTT
CDR3 protein: CASSFEVRVNTEAFF

J gene: TRBJ1-2
D gene: NA
CDR3 length: 13
V gene: TRBV7-3
clone size: NA
CDR3 DNA: TGTGCCAGCAGCGACGGGGGTCTCTATGGCTACACCTTC
CDR3 protein: CASSDGGLYGYTF

J gene: TRBJ2-1
D gene: TRBD1
CDR3 length: 13
V gene: TRBV9
clone size: few
CDR3 DNA: TGTGCCAGCAGCGCGACAGGGTGGGATGAGCAGTTCTTC
CDR3 protein: CASSATGWDEQFF

J gene: TRBJ1-1
D gene: NA
CDR3 length: 15
V gene: TRBV19
clone size: NA
CDR3 DNA: TGTGCCAGTAGTGAATCAGGGTTGGGGAACACTGAAGCTTTCTTT
CDR3 protein: CASSESGLGNTEAFF

J gene: TRBJ1-4
D gene: TRBD1
CDR3 length: 14
V gene: TRBV7-8
clone size: few
CDR3 DNA: TGTGCCAGCAGCGGACAGGGAGACGGCGAAAAACTGTTTTTT
CDR3 protein: CASSGQGDGEKLFF

J gene: TRBJ1-5
D gene: NA
CDR3 length: 13
V gene: TRBV5-1
clone size: NA
CDR3 DNA: TGCGCCAGCAGCCCCTCGTACGGGCAGCCCCAGCATTTT
CDR3 protein: CASSPSYGQPQHF

J gene: TRBJ1-6
D gene: TRBD1
CDR3 length: 17
V gene: TRBV7-9
clone size: NA
CDR3 DNA: TGTGCCAGCAGCTCAACCGTTTGGGACAGGGTGGATTCACCCCTCCACTTT
CDR3 protein: CASSSTVWDRVDSPLHF

J gene: TRBJ2-2
D gene: NA
CDR3 length: 14
V gene: TRBV27
clone size: few
CDR3 DNA: TGTGCCAGCCGAGACAATATAAACACCGGGGAGCTGTTTTTT
CDR3 protein: CASRDNINTGELFF

J gene: TRBJ1-2
D gene: TRBD1
CDR3 length: 15
V gene: TRBV7-2
clone size: NA
CDR3 DNA: TGTGCCAGCAGCTCATACAGGGGCCCTAACTATGGCTACACCTTC
CDR3 protein: CASSSYRGPNYGYTF

J gene: TRBJ1-2
D gene: TRBD1
CDR3 length: 12
V gene: TRBV30
clone size: NA
CDR3 DNA: TGTGCCTGGCGAGGGGGCAACTATGGCTACACCTTC
CDR3 protein: CAWRGGNYGYTF

J gene: TRBJ1-2
D gene: TRBD1
CDR3 length: 15
V gene: TRBV6-4
clone size: once
CDR3 DNA: TGTGCCAGCAGGGAACGAGGACAGGGGGGTTATGGCTACACCTTC
CDR3 protein: CASRERGQGGYGYTF